These T cell receptor beta chains were read from a single sample in a study of somatic mutations in cytotoxic T cells in rheumatoid arthritis. Using immunoSEQ multiplex PCR, the repertoire was profiled, and TCRdb retains in-frame clones only, with some absent. This sample carries around 24,000 clones, over 80% of them seen once, and the ten largest clones take about 5.2%. Sequences were obtained from CD8+ T cells sorted from blood. The receptors were sampled from a middle-aged man in good health. Both conserved end residues are part of each CDR3. The order of the fields is V gene, J gene, CDR3 length, clone size, CDR3 protein. The size field is filled for only some rows; it gives once, few, many or a size class.

TRBV11-2	TRBJ1-1	17	-	CASSLASYRTRNTEAFF
TRBV4-1	TRBJ2-1	15	-	CASSQGLGLSGEQFF
TRBV29-1	TRBJ2-7	14	-	CSVEWAGSSYEQYF
TRBV11-2	TRBJ1-1	14	-	CASSLGRGQGEAFF
TRBV4-2	TRBJ2-7	13	-	CASSLPRTDEQYF
TRBV15	TRBJ1-1	14	-	CATSRDGTNTEAFF
TRBV28	TRBJ2-7	14	once	CASSPHPRSYEQYF
TRBV5-6	TRBJ1-5	14	-	CASREDTWNQPQHF
TRBV10-3	TRBJ1-5	14	once	CAISESRTYQPQHF
TRBV6-6	TRBJ1-1	16	-	CASSQNAWGALAEAFF
TRBV9	TRBJ2-1	14	-	CASSPRLDYNEQFF
TRBV4-1	TRBJ2-6	15	-	CASSQRYSGANVLTF
TRBV5-6	TRBJ2-7	14	once	CASSWWGDSYEQYF
TRBV25-1	TRBJ1-3	18	-	CASSEYSPPGGSGNTIYF
TRBV28	TRBJ1-5	13	-	CATNQDGNQPQHF
TRBV5-1	TRBJ2-1	16	-	CASSLKTSGGANEQFF
TRBV25-1	TRBJ2-7	18	-	CASSLSTGTSGKSYEQYF
TRBV10-1	TRBJ1-2	13	few	CASSESLGGGYTF
TRBV4-2	TRBJ2-3	14	-	CASSQTTYTDTQYF
TRBV6-5	TRBJ2-1	14	-	CASSYMGQGVEQFF
TRBV7-9	TRBJ2-6	17	once	CASSPAGTRSGANVLTF
TRBV6-1	TRBJ1-5	14	few	CATTLPHEGRPQHF
TRBV2	TRBJ1-2	15	-	CASSEVPSSNYGYTF
TRBV6-5	TRBJ2-5	13	-	CASKDSGQETQYF
TRBV10-3	TRBJ1-2	14	once	CAISEFRENYGYTF
TRBV7-2	TRBJ2-6	15	-	CASSGQGAGANVLTF
TRBV27	TRBJ1-1	12	few	CASSPGTAEAFF
TRBV19	TRBJ1-5	16	-	CASSIEGFWSNQPQHF
TRBV7-9	TRBJ2-2	14	few	CASTKEGLTGELFF
TRBV9	TRBJ1-1	18	-	CASSVAGGGAGMNTEAFF
TRBV5-1	TRBJ2-2	16	-	CASSLAGQTNTGELFF
TRBV6-5	TRBJ2-7	13	-	CASSRDKSYEQYF
TRBV7-8	TRBJ2-7	15	-	CASSPRTGATYEQYF
TRBV19	TRBJ2-7	15	-	CASSPTTSGSYEQYF
TRBV11-2	TRBJ2-7	16	-	CASSFATSGPTYEQYF
TRBV27	TRBJ1-2	13	-	CASSGGGPDGYTF
TRBV10-3	TRBJ2-1	13	once	CAISDPTGNEQFF
TRBV9	TRBJ2-7	14	once	CASSVGGSSYEQYF
TRBV6-1	TRBJ2-1	13	-	CASSGTGYNEQFF
TRBV10-3	TRBJ2-7	14	-	CAIRSPGQSYEQYF
TRBV5-6	TRBJ2-7	13	-	CASSFGGGLEQYF
TRBV29-1	TRBJ2-7	13	-	CSVVTTGEYEQYF
TRBV27	TRBJ1-1	14	-	CASSFGPEGTEAFF
TRBV5-4	TRBJ2-5	15	-	CASSETSGKGETQYF
TRBV10-3	TRBJ2-7	14	-	CAISGGTTSYEQYF
TRBV16	TRBJ2-1	14	-	CASSPAAWGNEQFF
TRBV6-6	TRBJ2-1	14	-	CASSYSVRGGEQFF
TRBV10-2	TRBJ2-2	17	once	CASLDGGTRGSTGELFF
TRBV21-1	TRBJ2-2	15	-	CASIGAGLNTGELFF
TRBV27	TRBJ1-3	15	-	CASSLLGGTGNTIYF
TRBV10-3	TRBJ2-1	16	-	CAISESGSGSHNEQFF